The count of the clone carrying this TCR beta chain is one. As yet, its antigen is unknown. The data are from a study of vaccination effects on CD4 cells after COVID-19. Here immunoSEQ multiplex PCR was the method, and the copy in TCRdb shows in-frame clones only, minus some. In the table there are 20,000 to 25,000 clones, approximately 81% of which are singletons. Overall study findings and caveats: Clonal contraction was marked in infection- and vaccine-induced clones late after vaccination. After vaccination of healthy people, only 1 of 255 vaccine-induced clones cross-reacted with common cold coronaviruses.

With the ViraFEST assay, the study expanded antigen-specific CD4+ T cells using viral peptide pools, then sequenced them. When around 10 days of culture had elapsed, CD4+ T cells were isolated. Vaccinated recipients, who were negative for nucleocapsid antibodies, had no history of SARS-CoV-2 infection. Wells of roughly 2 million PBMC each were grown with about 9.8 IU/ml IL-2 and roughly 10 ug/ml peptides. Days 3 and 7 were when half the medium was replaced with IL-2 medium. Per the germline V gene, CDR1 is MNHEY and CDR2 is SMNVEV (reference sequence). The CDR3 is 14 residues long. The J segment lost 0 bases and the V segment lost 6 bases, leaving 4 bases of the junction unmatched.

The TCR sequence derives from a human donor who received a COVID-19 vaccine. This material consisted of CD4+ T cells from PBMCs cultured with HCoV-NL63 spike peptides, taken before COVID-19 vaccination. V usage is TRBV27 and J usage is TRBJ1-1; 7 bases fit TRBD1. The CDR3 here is CASRPGTVNTEAFF. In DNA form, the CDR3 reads TGTGCCAGCAGGCCGGGGACAGTGAACACTGAAGCTTTCTTT.